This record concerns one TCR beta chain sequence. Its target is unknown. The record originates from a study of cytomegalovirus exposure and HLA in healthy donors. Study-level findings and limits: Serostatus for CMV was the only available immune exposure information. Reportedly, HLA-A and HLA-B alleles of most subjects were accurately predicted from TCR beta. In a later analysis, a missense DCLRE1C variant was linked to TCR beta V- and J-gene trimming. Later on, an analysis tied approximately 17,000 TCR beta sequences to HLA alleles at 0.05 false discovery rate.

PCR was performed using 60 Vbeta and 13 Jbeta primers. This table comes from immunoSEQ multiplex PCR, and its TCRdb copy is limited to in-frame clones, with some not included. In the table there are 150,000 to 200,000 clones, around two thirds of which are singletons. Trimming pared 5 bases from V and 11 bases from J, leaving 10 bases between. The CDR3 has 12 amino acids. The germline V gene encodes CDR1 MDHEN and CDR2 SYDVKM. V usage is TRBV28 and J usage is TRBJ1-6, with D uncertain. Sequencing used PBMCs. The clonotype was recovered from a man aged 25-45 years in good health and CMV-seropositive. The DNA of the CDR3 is TGTGCCAGCAGTCCCTCGCGTCCACCCCTCCACTTT. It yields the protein CASSPSRPPLHF.